The 5 T cell receptor beta chains below come from one sample, sequenced in a study of T cell repertoires in cytomegalovirus infection. Their antigens are not known. In TCRdb, the reads were re-called with MiXCR into one record per CDR3 protein. The sample yields about 52,000 distinct CDR3 sequences, about 19% seen once. The input for sequencing was CD8+ T cells from cultured PBMCs, taken from culture after CMV antigen stimulation. These receptors were collected from a human donor in good health (CMV status not recorded). Some clones in this sample may be carry-over from other donors' samples.

This clonotype was detected only a few times. This chain uses TRBV7-9 with TRBJ2-7; D not resolved. The V and J ends lost 5 bases and 2 bases respectively, with 13 bases between them. This CDR3 has 14 amino acids. CDR1 SEHNR and CDR2 FQNEAQ come from the germline V gene (reference sequence). The CDR3 sequence: CASSPRTVAYEQYF. The CDR3 region has the DNA TGTGCCAGCAGCCCCAGGACGGTGGCCTACGAGCAGTACTTC.

This clonotype was detected a few times. V is TRBV11-2 and J is TRBJ2-6, with D uncertain. Per the germline V gene, CDR1 is SGHAT and CDR2 is FQNNGV. The V end was cut by 5 bases, the J end by 2 bases, with 10 bases between. The CDR3 runs to 15 residues. The CDR3 loop reads CASSIRPAGANVLTF. CDR3 DNA: TGTGCCAGCAGCATTAGACCCGCTGGGGCCAACGTCCTGACTTTC.

The table lists this clonotype with a few counts. This rearrangement joins TRBV6-5 to TRBJ2-7, with a tentative D call TRBD1 (5 bases). Germline CDR1 reads MNHEY; CDR2 reads SVGAGI. With 2 bases removed from V and 0 bases from J, the gap between germline ends came to 14 bases. This CDR3 region has 16 residues. The CDR3 reads CASSYRGTQPSYEQYF. The CDR3 DNA is TGTGCCAGCAGTTACAGGGGTACCCAGCCCTCCTACGAGCAGTACTTC.

The chain carries TRBV4-1 and TRBJ2-5, with a possible D match to TRBD1 (6 bases). Germline V lookup: CDR1 MGHRA, CDR2 YSYEKL. Trimming stripped 4 bases from V and 4 bases from J, with 13 bases between. There are 14 residues in the CDR3. The CDR3 DNA sequence: TGCGCCAGCAGCCCCCCAGGGGTAGGAGAGACCCAGTACTTC. Its protein is CASSPPGVGETQYF.

The DNA of the CDR3 is TGTGCCAGCAGCCGTGGGACAGGGATTTCCTATGGCTACACCTTC. Protein sequence: CASSRGTGISYGYTF. This chain connects TRBV7-9 to TRBJ1-2, with TRBD1 identical over 9 bases. V lost 5 bases, J lost 4 bases, and 8 bases stayed unmatched. Germline CDR1 reads SEHNR; CDR2 reads FQNEAQ (reference sequence). CDR3 length equals 15 residues.